Listed here is a single T cell receptor (beta chain). This clonotype came up a few times. The target of this receptor is not known. Base-call qualities are not available, and no considerably larger clone is one nucleotide away. Receptors were amplified or captured by 5' RACE. Sequencing was carried out with an Illumina HiSeq 2500. A second PCR of roughly 6 to 11 cycles was run with a J-beta primer mix and a sample-barcoded 5' primer. A template-switch 5' adaptor carrying 12 random nucleotides introduced a unique molecular identifier onto each TCR beta cDNA molecule. Each sample yielded at least 2.5 million CDR3-containing paired-end reads. The Mint cDNA synthesis kit, primed by a TRBC-specific oligonucleotide, was used to synthesize first-strand cDNA from all RNA. After uracil-DNA glycosylase treatment, a first 18-cycle PCR used universal primers M1SS and BC2_uni_R on all cDNA. The authors' analysis ran thus. For normalization, 1 million high-quality reads, each with a distinct molecular identifier, were randomly selected from each sample. Instead of being binned into consensus sequences, reads with shared molecular identifiers were discarded. MiTCR, with a Q25 quality threshold and the strictest error-elimination algorithm, was used for CDR3 identification, clonotype clustering and error correction. A nonparametric unseen species model with Euler transformation was used to estimate a lower bound on total TCR beta diversity. TCRdb reanalyzed the raw reads on its own, using fastp at Q25 for trimming and MiXCR for clone calling, and kept in-frame beta chains. CDR3 protein duplicates are merged, each entry listing the most common genes and DNA. The V and J calls were not made by the authors but by TCRdb's processing. The sample records over a million distinct CDR3 sequences, around 43% of which are singletons. Of the sample, around 18% falls within the top ten clones.

The data stem from a study of blood T cells in healthy people across ages (dated by TCRdb to the mid-2010s). The study in broad terms: Template switching captured roughly one uniquely barcoded TCR beta cDNA molecule per two T cells in model experiments. Age-related changes in TCR beta repertoire diversity were measured in the study by deep sequencing normalized with unique cDNA molecular identifiers. The donors were divided into four age groups: young (average 16 years), middle-aged (about 40), aged (roughly 66) and long-lived (around 87). To avoid experimental bias, donors of different ages were spread randomly across the sequencing lanes. For two donors (one aged 18 to 29 and one aged 80 or older), the study analyzed two additional independent replicas of 1 million unique cDNA reads from the same blood draw. The paper's findings and limits, for the study overall: Estimates of total diversity based on one million sequenced T cells were regarded as lower bounds and as underestimates. The long-lived group showed more naive CD4+ T cells, fewer expanded clones and increased TCR diversity than the aged group, suggesting age selection. The percentage of naive T cells measured by flow cytometry correlated strongly with observed TCR beta diversity. The CMV infection status of donors was not known, potentially confounding age-related changes in expanded clonotypes. As age increased, observed TCR beta diversity per million T cells dropped in a roughly linear way, and a significant reduction was already evident by age around 41. Because profiling used bulk unsorted PBMCs, naive and antigen-experienced compartments could not be compared conclusively.

The CDR3 runs 16 amino acids, cysteine and phenylalanine included. Of all the DNA, just the CDR3 is kept, 48 bases in frame from base 1. V is cut by 7 bases and J by 5 bases, and the space between the germline ends is 26 bases. Reading the germline V gene gives CDR1 SQVTM and CDR2 ANQGSEA. Systemically healthy Caucasian individuals from Russia, roughly 40 in total and aged about 6 to 100 years, were included as donors. Approximately 9 milliliters of peripheral blood were collected from each donor into EDTA-treated Vacutainer tubes. PBMCs were isolated by Ficoll-Paque density-gradient centrifugation, with at least 6.5 million obtained per sample. Trizol reagent was used to extract total RNA from the PBMCs, yielding at least 5 micrograms per sample. For every donor, flow cytometry on a PBMC aliquot measured the percentage of naive CD45RAhigh/CD27high T cells.

The chain is made from TRBV29-1 and TRBJ2-5, with no D gene named confidently. This clonotype was obtained from a woman aged 60-70 years in good health. The sample comprised blood. DNA sequence: TGCAGCGCGTTGAAAACGGCGGCCACCCGATGGGAGACCCAGTACTTC. Translation gives CSALKTAATRWETQYF. Here the CDR3 is joined to the reference TRBV29-1 and TRBJ2-5 genes, and the full variable domain is: SAVISQKPSRDICQRGTSLTIQCQVDSQVTMMFWYRQQPGQSLTLIATANQGSEATYESGFVIDKFPISRPNLTFSTLTVSNMSPEDSSIYLCSALKTAATRWETQYFGPGTRLLVL.